The TCR beta chain under discussion was sequenced for a study of cytomegalovirus exposure and HLA in healthy donors. It was with 60 Vbeta and 13 Jbeta primers that the PCR ran. The method was immunoSEQ multiplex PCR; TCRdb's version includes in-frame clones alone and lacks a portion of them. The data contain 150,000 or so clones, roughly 80% of them singletons. This CDR3 is built from 14 residues. V lost 7 bases and J lost 5, with 17 bases in between. CDR1 is SEHNR and CDR2 is FQNEAQ in the germline V gene (reference sequence). This clone was observed a few times. The clonotype was recovered from a middle-aged woman in good health and CMV-seronegative. This chain connects TRBV7-9 to TRBJ1-2; perhaps TRBD1 as D (5 bases). Sequenced input: PBMCs. CDR3 in DNA: TGTGCCAGCATCCGCGGGGCAGGGCGGTATGGCTACACCTTC. Translation: CASIRGAGRYGYTF.